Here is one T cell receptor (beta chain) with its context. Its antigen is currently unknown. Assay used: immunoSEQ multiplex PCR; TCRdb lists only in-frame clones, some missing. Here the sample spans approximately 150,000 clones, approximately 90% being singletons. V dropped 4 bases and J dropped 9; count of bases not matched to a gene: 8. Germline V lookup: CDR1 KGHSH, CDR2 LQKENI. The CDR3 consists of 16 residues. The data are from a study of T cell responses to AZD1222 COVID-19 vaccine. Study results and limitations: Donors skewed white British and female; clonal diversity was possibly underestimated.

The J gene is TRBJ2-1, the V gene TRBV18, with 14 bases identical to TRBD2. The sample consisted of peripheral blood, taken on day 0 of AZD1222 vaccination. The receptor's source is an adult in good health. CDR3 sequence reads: CASSQTGTSGGAEQFF. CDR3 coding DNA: TGTGCCAGCTCACAGACCGGGACTAGCGGGGGCGCTGAGCAGTTCTTC.